The next 18 T cell receptor beta chains were all read from a single sample in a study of early T cells in non-severe SARS-CoV-2 infection. Using its own MiXCR run on the 5' RACE reads, TCRdb lists one record per CDR3 protein. The sample holds tens of thousands of distinct CDR3 sequences, around 5.6% seen once. The sample taken for sequencing was whole blood. All receptors come from an adult who was a healthcare worker with PCR-confirmed SARS-CoV-2 infection or an uninfected control (not recorded which).

This clonotype was observed many times. The V and J genes are TRBV4-3 and TRBJ2-5; the match to TRBD2 covers 11 bases. The junction had 6 bases not matched to a gene; V was cut back by 3 bases and J by 9 bases. Germline V gives CDR1 LGHNA, CDR2 YSLEER. The CDR3 loop spans 14 amino acids. DNA of the CDR3: TGCGCCAGCAGCCAGACTAGCGGGGTCGGGGCCCAGTACTTC. Translating it yields CASSQTSGVGAQYF.

This clonotype was observed a handful of times. This chain uses TRBV6-5 with TRBJ1-1, with unresolved D. The ends were cut back, 0 bases at V and 3 bases at J, with 17 bases in the middle. The CDR3 has 17 amino acids. Per the germline V gene, CDR1 is MNHEY and CDR2 is SVGAGI. The CDR3: CASSYSNQAERDTEAFF. CDR3 DNA sequence: TGTGCCAGCAGTTACTCGAATCAAGCAGAAAGGGACACTGAAGCTTTCTTT.

This clonotype has just a few counts. This chain joins TRBV4-1 and TRBJ1-1; D not resolved. Germline loops: CDR1 MGHRA, CDR2 YSYEKL. The CDR3 has 13 amino acids. V was clipped by 1 base and J by 7 bases, with 10 bases between them. CDR3 loop: CASSQGTLVEAFF. The CDR3 nucleotides are TGCGCCAGCAGCCAAGGGACGTTAGTTGAAGCTTTCTTT.

This clonotype appeared a few times. The CDR3 region has the DNA TGTGCCAGCGGCAAGCGAGGGATGGGAAAACTGTTTTTT. It codes for CASGKRGMGKLFF. The chain links TRBV25-1 to TRBJ1-4; D remains unclear. Germline CDR1 is MGHDK and CDR2 is SYGVNS. V lost 8 bases to trimming and J lost 10 bases, with 17 bases between them. The CDR3 runs to 13 residues.

On this clonotype itself: It may be a read error: a sequence one base away is much more abundant. The V call is TRBV11-2, the J call TRBJ2-3, with 8 bases identical to TRBD2. The CDR3 is 15 amino acids. Germline V CDR1 and CDR2: SGHAT, FQNNGV. The junction had 7 bases not matched to a gene; V was cut back by 3 bases and J by 5 bases. The CDR3 nucleotides read TGTGCCAGCAGCTTGTCCGACAGCGGGGGAGATACGCAGTATTTT. This codes for CASSLSDSGGDTQYF.

The V gene is TRBV20-1, the J gene TRBJ1-2; D uncertain. Looked up from germline, CDR1 is DFQATT and CDR2 is SNEGSKA (reference sequence). The CDR3 covers 13 residues. CDR3 sequence (DNA): TGCAGCCTGTCTTCCCGGACTAACTATGGCTACACCTTC. Translated: CSLSSRTNYGYTF.

This clonotype was counted at least ten times. DNA of the CDR3: TGTGCCAGCAGCCATGGGGATTCCGGGGCCAACGTCCTGACTTTC. This encodes CASSHGDSGANVLTF. The V and J genes are TRBV11-1 and TRBJ2-6; D is unclear. Germline lookup yields CDR1 SGHAT and CDR2 FQDESV (reference sequence). The CDR3 loop spans 15 amino acids. With 5 bases removed from V and 4 bases from J, the gap between germline ends came to 12 bases.

The chain combines TRBV7-2 with TRBJ1-2, with D tentatively TRBD1 (5 bases). This CDR3 contains 16 residues. Germline CDR1 is SGHTA and CDR2 is FQGNSA. The V and J ends lost 2 bases and 4 bases respectively, with 17 bases between them. The CDR3 DNA is TGTGCCAGCAGCTTAAAGTGGACACCGGGCGGCTATGGCTACACCTTC. It specifies CASSLKWTPGGYGYTF.

To note about this clonotype: Just one base apart from a much larger clone, this may be a read error. The V gene is TRBV7-2, the J gene TRBJ1-4, with D hard to call. This CDR3 has 16 amino acids. CDR1 is SGHTA and CDR2 is FQGNSA in the germline V gene. CDR3 coding DNA: TGTGCCAACAGCTTAAATCCACCAGGACGAAATGAAAAACTGTTTTTT. Translation gives CANSLNPPGRNEKLFF.

Ten or more counts support this clonotype. This chain joins TRBV7-9 and TRBJ1-5; 9 nucleotides agree with TRBD1. Unmatched junction bases numbered 13, after V lost 3 bases and J lost 1 base. Germline loops: CDR1 SEHNR, CDR2 FQNEAQ (reference sequence). The CDR3 is 19 amino acids. The CDR3 region is CASSLYSGTGKMSNQPQHF. The CDR3 DNA reads as TGTGCCAGCAGCTTGTATTCCGGGACAGGGAAAATGAGCAATCAGCCCCAGCATTTT.

This clonotype showed up many times. The chain recombines TRBV5-4 with TRBJ2-7; D might be TRBD2 (6 bases). The germline gives CDR1 SGHNT, CDR2 YYREEE (reference sequence). CDR3 size: 16 residues. Deletions cut 0 bases from V and 7 bases from J, with 20 bases between. The DNA of the CDR3 is TGTGCCAGCAGCTTGGGCGTTCGCGCCAGCCGGGGGGAGCAGTACTTC. Protein: CASSLGVRASRGEQYF.

This clonotype came up a few times. The CDR3, as DNA: TGCGCCAGCAGTGAAGGGAGCCCCGGGGAGCTGTTTTTT. It codes for CASSEGSPGELFF. The chain has TRBV5-1 and TRBJ2-2; possibly TRBD2 for D (5 bases). The CDR3 is 13 amino acids. V shed 5 bases and J shed 6 bases, with 11 bases lying between them. Germline V gene sequence: CDR1 SGHRS, CDR2 YFSETQ.

The sample holds many counts of this clonotype. This sequence joins TRBV29-1 and TRBJ2-7; D might be TRBD2 (6 bases). Trimming removed 7 bases from V and 6 bases from J, with 13 bases in between. CDR1 and CDR2 (germline): SQVTM, ANQGSEA. CDR3 size: 11 residues. The CDR3 loop reads CSAGWGVEQYF. The CDR3 DNA reads as TGCAGCGCTGGATGGGGGGTCGAGCAGTACTTC.

This clonotype has ten or more counts. The gene calls are TRBV9 and TRBJ2-2, with TRBD1 matching 9 bases. Germline V CDR1 and CDR2: SGDLS, YYNGEE. With 3 bases clipped from V and 6 bases from J, the junction kept 6 bases outside the gene matches. CDR3 length: 15 amino acids. CDR3 amino acids: CASSASGTGPGELFF. CDR3 DNA: TGTGCCAGCAGCGCGTCCGGGACAGGGCCCGGGGAGCTGTTTTTT. Full variable domain (outside the CDR3, taken from reference TRBV9 and TRBJ2-2): DSGVTQTPKHLITATGQRVTLRCSPRSGDLSVYWYQQSLDQGLQFLIQYYNGEERAKGNILERFSAQQFPDLHSELNLSSLELGDSALYFCASSASGTGPGELFFGEGSRLTVL.

This clonotype came up many times. This chain connects TRBV12-3 or TRBV12-4 to TRBJ1-1; D gene uncertain. V lost 3 bases and J lost 4, with 9 bases in between. The CDR3 contains 13 residues. The CDR3 coding sequence is TGTGCCAGCAGTTTCACCTACGGCACTGAAGCTTTCTTT. Its protein is CASSFTYGTEAFF.

The rearrangement uses TRBV10-3 and TRBJ2-3, with unresolved D. The germline V gene encodes CDR1 ENHRY and CDR2 SYGVKD. Trimming stripped 6 bases from V and 2 bases from J, with 6 bases between. The CDR3 is made up of 12 amino acids. The CDR3 nucleotides read TGTGCCATCAGCCCCTCCACAGATACGCAGTATTTT. Protein sequence: CAISPSTDTQYF.

The chain uses TRBV12-3 or TRBV12-4 and TRBJ2-1; 10 bases agree with TRBD2. The J segment lost 4 bases and the V segment lost 3 bases, leaving 6 bases of the junction unmatched. This CDR3 contains 16 residues. CDR3 nucleotides: TGTGCCAGCAGTTTTAAGGTAGCGGGGGGTTACAATGAGCAGTTCTTC. Its protein is CASSFKVAGGYNEQFF.

Only a few counts were recorded for this clonotype. The chain combines TRBV10-3 with TRBJ1-6, with D possibly matching TRBD1 (5 bases). Germline-derived CDR1 and CDR2 are ENHRY and SYGVKD. V was shortened by 10 bases and J by 9 bases, with 13 bases between the two germline ends. There are 12 residues in the CDR3. The CDR3 sequence: CATQDRGSPLHF. The CDR3 DNA reads as TGTGCCACCCAAGATAGGGGTTCACCCCTCCACTTT.